The entry that follows covers one TCR beta chain sequence. Its antigen is still unknown. This record belongs to a study of CD8+ T cells in alopecia areata. As the sequencing template, cDNA was produced by extracting RNA and reverse transcribing it. Libraries were prepared by immunoSEQ multiplex PCR; TCRdb keeps only in-frame clonotypes and omits some of them. The sample lists a few hundred thousand clones; just over 55% were seen once. Study results and caveats: Clarity of TCR sharing across patients fell short of that in mice, possibly HLA-related. There were also resident alphabeta T cells of normal skin sequenced in scalp samples.

Per the germline V gene, CDR1 is MGHRA and CDR2 is YSYEKL. This CDR3 comprises 14 residues. The ends were cut back, 5 bases at V and 0 bases at J, with 10 bases in the middle. The chain recombines TRBV4-1 with TRBJ1-1; D perhaps matches TRBD1 (5 bases). Sample: CD8+ T cells sorted from blood. This TCR was sampled from a human donor in good health. The CDR3 region has the DNA TGCGCCAGCAGCACCAGACAGATGAACACTGAAGCTTTCTTT. Translated, it gives CASSTRQMNTEAFF.